The sample holds one count of the clone carrying this T cell receptor beta chain. Its target is not known. This specimen belongs to a study of T cell responses to AZD1222 COVID-19 vaccine. Study conclusions and caveats: Baseline seropositivity characterized only a handful of AZD1222 recipients. The study sampled repertoires only after the peak T cell response. Increases in Spike-specific TCR breadth and depth were seen after two AZD1222 doses.

Libraries were prepared by immunoSEQ multiplex PCR; TCRdb keeps only in-frame clonotypes and omits some of them. This sample has more than 100,000 clones, with 88% found just once. Trimming stripped 3 bases from V and 1 base from J, with 16 bases between. This CDR3 comprises 16 residues. CDR1 is MGHDK and CDR2 is SYGVNS in the germline V gene. Source: peripheral blood, taken on day 0 of AZD1222 vaccination. The chain combines TRBV25-1 with TRBJ2-7; D is uncertain. The TCR comes from an adult in good health. The CDR3 here is CASSDAQRCWSYEQYF. CDR3 nucleotides: TGTGCCAGCAGTGACGCGCAACGCTGTTGGTCCTACGAGCAGTACTTC.